These 26 T cell receptor beta chains came from one sample sequenced in a study of human T cells and chemical hapten exposure listed by TCRdb under 2021. This specimen's time point label, per the study, means: pre-sensitization, week 0. According to the study, the label for this sample's treatment or condition signals: therapeutic diphenylcyclopropenone sensitization with weekly scalp DPC. Libraries were made using RACE. Sequenced using a NextSeq 500. The raw public data were reprocessed by TCRdb itself: fastp quality trimming at Q25, MiXCR clonotype calling, in-frame beta chains only. Every distinct CDR3 protein forms one entry, paired with its most common genes and DNA. The sample yields some 84,000 distinct CDR3 sequences; over 6.5% were counted once. In total, the top ten clones hold 2.5% to 3% of the sample. The specimen comprised whole blood, sampled in connection with sensitization to the hapten diphenylcyclopropenone (DPC). The receptors derive from a man aged 35 to 55 with alopecia areata. Some clones in this sample may be carry-over from other donors' samples.

This clonotype was detected a few times. CDR3 sequence: CASSQERQNNSPLHF. DNA for the CDR3: TGCGCCAGCAGCCAAGAGCGGCAGAATAATTCACCCCTCCACTTT. The V and J genes are TRBV4-1 and TRBJ1-6, with D unclear. The CDR3 contains 15 residues. V gave up 0 bases and J gave up 5 bases, with 8 bases separating them. Per germline, CDR1 MGHRA and CDR2 YSYEKL.

Many counts were recorded for this clonotype. The rearrangement uses TRBV5-1 and TRBJ2-7; 10 nucleotides align to TRBD1. This CDR3 region has 18 residues. V dropped 0 bases and J dropped 1; count of bases not matched to a gene: 10. CDR1 is SGHRS, CDR2 YFSETQ, per germline. The CDR3 nucleotides are TGCGCCAGCAGCTTGGATCCAGCCGGGACAGGGGCTTCCTACGAGCAGTACTTC. Its protein is CASSLDPAGTGASYEQYF.

This clonotype was found many times. The rearrangement links TRBV7-2 to TRBJ2-7; no clear D. Per germline, CDR1 SGHTA and CDR2 FQGNSA. The CDR3 totals 15 residues. Trimming took off 3 bases at V and 3 bases at J, with 15 bases between the two ends. In DNA, the CDR3 is TGTGCCAGCAGCTTCGATCCAGGAAGCCTCTACGAGCAGTACTTC. Amino acid sequence: CASSFDPGSLYEQYF.

The sample holds many counts of this clonotype. The genes are TRBV20-1 and TRBJ2-3, with 9 positions matching TRBD1. Looked up from germline, CDR1 is DFQATT and CDR2 is SNEGSKA (reference sequence). CDR3 length equals 16 residues. V lost 1 base to trimming and J lost 3 bases; unmatched junction nucleotides: 8. The DNA for the CDR3 is TGCAGTGCTAGAGCTCCCGGGACAGGGAGGACAGATACGCAGTATTTT. Residues: CSARAPGTGRTDTQYF.

This clonotype came up a few times. The chain carries TRBV21-1 and TRBJ2-7; TRBD1 is the table's D call, not checked against the DNA. TRBV21-1 constitutes a pseudogene. The CDR3 spans 16 residues. DNA for the CDR3: TGTGCCAGCAGCAAAGAAGAGGGACAGGGAAGCTGCGAGCAGTACGTC. Translation gives CASSKEEGQGSCEQYV.

This clonotype has more than one count but fewer than ten. The chain has TRBV20-1 and TRBJ2-3, with D possibly being TRBD2 (5 bases). V was cut by 5 bases and J by 2 bases, with 8 bases left in between. CDR1 is DFQATT and CDR2 is SNEGSKA in the germline V gene (reference sequence). This CDR3 is 12 amino acids long. The CDR3 sequence: CSAGLATDTQYF. DNA of the CDR3: TGCAGTGCTGGGCTAGCCACAGATACGCAGTATTTT.

At least ten counts were recorded for this clonotype. The chain links TRBV9 to TRBJ2-3, with no clear D. Germline values: CDR1 SGDLS, CDR2 YYNGEE. CDR3 length equals 13 residues. V was shortened by 0 bases and J by 4 bases, with 6 bases between the two germline ends. Here the CDR3 reads CASSVDLADTQYF. The CDR3 nucleotides are TGTGCCAGCAGCGTAGACCTGGCAGATACGCAGTATTTT.

This clonotype has ten or more counts. V is TRBV28 and J is TRBJ2-7, with 7 bases aligning to TRBD1. J lost 1 base, V lost 11 bases, and 8 bases had no gene match. Germline CDR1 is MDHEN and CDR2 is SYDVKM. CDR3 size: 13 residues. This chain's CDR3 is CAGRGQASYEQYF. DNA for the CDR3: TGTGCCGGCCGAGGACAGGCTTCCTACGAGCAGTACTTC.

Only a few counts were recorded for this clonotype. This rearrangement joins TRBV6-1 to TRBJ2-3, with TRBD2 identical over 12 bases. Trimming took 1 base from V and 4 from J; bases not matched to a gene: 0. This CDR3 region has 15 residues. Germline CDR1 is MNHNS and CDR2 is SASEGT. Here the CDR3 reads CASSEGLAGADTQYF. CDR3 coding DNA: TGTGCCAGCAGTGAAGGACTAGCGGGAGCAGATACGCAGTATTTT.

Only a few counts were recorded for this clonotype. The chain links TRBV10-3 to TRBJ2-3; 7 bases are a match to TRBD1. The CDR3 is 15 amino acids. V was pared by 6 bases and J by 7 bases, with 13 bases of the junction left unmatched. Germline V gene sequence: CDR1 ENHRY, CDR2 SYGVKD. Written as DNA, the CDR3 is TGTGCCATCAGCGGCCAATCACAGGGGCGTAATACGCAGTATTTT. The encoded protein is CAISGQSQGRNTQYF.

The sample holds a few counts of this clonotype. The chain couples TRBV7-8 to TRBJ1-5; perhaps TRBD1 as D (5 bases). V lost 3 bases to trimming and J lost 7 bases, with 13 bases between them. In germline, CDR1 is SGHVS, CDR2 FQNEAQ. This CDR3 comprises 14 residues. In nucleotides, the CDR3 is TGTGCCAGCAGCTTGGCAGGGTCGTCCCAGCCCCAGCATTTT. Its protein is CASSLAGSSQPQHF.

This clonotype has a count of ten or more. J is TRBJ2-3 and V is TRBV20-1, with TRBD2 as a possible D gene (6 bases). CDR3 length: 13 residues. Germline assignment: CDR1 DFQATT and CDR2 SNEGSKA (reference sequence). V was trimmed by 3 bases and J by 5 bases, leaving 12 bases between them. The CDR3: CSASWGAGDTQYF. The CDR3, as DNA: TGCAGTGCTAGCTGGGGAGCGGGAGATACGCAGTATTTT.

This clonotype was counted a few times. V usage is TRBV6-2 or TRBV6-3 and J usage is TRBJ1-5; D possibly corresponds to TRBD1 (5 bases). Germline CDR1 and CDR2: MNHEY and SVGEGT. There are 14 residues in the CDR3. The germline V and J ends were trimmed by 6 bases and 2 bases, with 11 bases remaining between them. Here the CDR3 reads CASRAGTGNQPQHF. DNA for the CDR3: TGTGCCAGCAGAGCAGGGACGGGCAATCAGCCCCAGCATTTT.

There are many counts of this clonotype. The chain combines TRBV29-1 with TRBJ2-5; D call uncertain. This CDR3 has 12 amino acids. The V end lost 7 bases, the J end lost 5 bases, and 14 bases lay between the germline ends. The V gene's germline CDR1 is SQVTM and CDR2 ANQGSEA. Written as DNA, the CDR3 is TGCAGCGCTCTCGGTAGCACCGAGACCCAGTACTTC. This translates into CSALGSTETQYF.

This chain links TRBV4-1 with TRBJ2-2, with 7 bases matching TRBD1. This CDR3 has 16 residues. V dropped 4 bases and J dropped 0; count of bases not matched to a gene: 5. Germline loops: CDR1 MGHRA, CDR2 YSYEKL. In nucleotides, the CDR3 is TGCGCCAGCAGCCGCACCGGGACAGCGAACACCGGGGAGCTGTTTTTT. Amino acids: CASSRTGTANTGELFF.

The rearrangement joins TRBV4-1 to TRBJ2-7, with 9 bases matching TRBD1. This CDR3 region has 18 residues. V dropped 0 bases and J dropped 5; count of bases not matched to a gene: 14. Per the germline V gene, CDR1 is MGHRA and CDR2 is YSYEKL. CDR3: CASSQDDFAGTGSNEQYF. The CDR3 region has the DNA TGCGCCAGCAGCCAAGATGATTTTGCAGGGACAGGGTCAAACGAGCAGTACTTC.

This clonotype was picked up many times. The chain carries TRBV5-4 and TRBJ1-1; D remains ambiguous. V was shortened by 0 bases and J by 7 bases, with 16 bases between the two germline ends. The germline V gene has CDR1 SGHNT and CDR2 YYREEE (reference sequence). This CDR3 is 15 amino acids long. The CDR3 DNA reads TGTGCCAGCAGCTTGGGGCGAGCTGCGACCGGTGAAGCTTTCTTT. As protein: CASSLGRAATGEAFF.

This clonotype was recorded at least ten times. The rearrangement joins TRBV29-1 to TRBJ2-1, with TRBD2 matching 10 bases. Germline CDR1 is SQVTM and CDR2 is ANQGSEA. The CDR3 sequence is 13 residues long. V trimming: 1 base; J trimming: 10 bases; junction bases outside the gene matches: 4. CDR3 in amino acids: CSVEASGSIEQFF. The CDR3 DNA is TGCAGCGTTGAAGCTAGCGGGAGTATAGAGCAGTTCTTC.

The J gene is TRBJ2-2, the V gene TRBV6-5; TRBD1 agrees at 7 bases. V shed 5 bases and J 2 bases; nucleotides not matched to a gene: 8. CDR1 is MNHEY, CDR2 SVGAGI, per germline. The CDR3 covers 16 residues. The CDR3 coding sequence is TGTGCCAGCAGTCCGGGACAGCCGTTAAACACCGGGGAGCTGTTTTTT. It codes for CASSPGQPLNTGELFF.

The chain is built from TRBV9 and TRBJ1-5; D unresolved. CDR1 and CDR2 from the germline V gene are SGDLS and YYNGEE. CDR3 length: 15 amino acids. V lost 0 bases and J 0 bases, leaving 7 bases between the germline ends. The CDR3 loop is CASSVVPDSNQPQHF. CDR3 DNA: TGTGCCAGCAGCGTAGTTCCGGATAGCAATCAGCCCCAGCATTTT.

The table lists this clonotype with many counts. The chain uses TRBV6-2 or TRBV6-3 and TRBJ2-6; no clear D. Deletions cut 2 bases from V and 0 bases from J, with 2 bases between. This CDR3 is built from 14 residues. CDR1 and CDR2 (germline): MNHEY, SVGEGT. CDR3 in DNA: TGTGCCAGCAGTTACAACTCTGGGGCCAACGTCCTGACTTTC. Protein product: CASSYNSGANVLTF.

CDR3 amino acids: CASRAGGANVLTF. The CDR3 coding sequence is TGTGCCAGCAGGGCGGGGGGGGCCAACGTCCTGACTTTC. The chain uses TRBV7-9 and TRBJ2-6; D perhaps matches TRBD2 (6 bases). Deletions cut 6 bases from V and 4 bases from J, with 7 bases between. The germline V gene encodes CDR1 SEHNR and CDR2 FQNEAQ (reference sequence). The CDR3 has 13 amino acids.

V is TRBV2 and J is TRBJ2-3, with D perhaps TRBD2 (6 bases). V was clipped by 5 bases and J by 1 base, with 13 bases between them. The CDR3 length is 15 residues. Germline loops: CDR1 SNHLY, CDR2 FYNNEI. In DNA form, the CDR3 reads TGTGCCAGCAGTCCGTTGGCTAGCGGCACAGATACGCAGTATTTT. Its translation is CASSPLASGTDTQYF.

This clonotype was counted ten times or more. The chain joins TRBV27 to TRBJ2-6; D might be TRBD1 (6 bases). The CDR3 covers 18 residues. Germline CDR1 and CDR2: MNHEY and SMNVEV (reference sequence). V lost 8 bases, J lost 0 bases, and 20 bases lay in between. The CDR3: CASYHRTTGSSGANVLTF. The CDR3 region has the DNA TGTGCCAGCTATCATAGAACAACAGGGAGCTCTGGGGCCAACGTCCTGACTTTC. The whole variable domain, filled in from reference TRBV27 and TRBJ2-6, reads EAQVTQNPRYLITVTGKKLTVTCSQNMNHEYMSWYRQDPGLGLRQIYYSMNVEVTDKGDVPEGYKVSRKEKRNFPLILESPSPNQTSLYFCASYHRTTGSSGANVLTFGAGSRLTVL.

The chain employs TRBV12-3 or TRBV12-4 and TRBJ2-4; 7 nucleotides line up with TRBD1. Losses at the gene ends were 5 bases for V and 6 bases for J; bases not matched to a gene: 4. The CDR3 covers 13 residues. The CDR3 DNA reads as TGTGCCAGCAGTAGGGACAGCCGAAACATTCAGTACTTC. This codes for CASSRDSRNIQYF.

This clonotype occurred many times. The J gene is TRBJ2-3, the V gene TRBV4-3, with D possibly being TRBD1 (7 bases). Germline V gene sequence: CDR1 LGHNA, CDR2 YSLEER. V lost 0 bases and J lost 2, with 21 bases in between. The CDR3 length is 19 residues. The CDR3 DNA sequence: TGCGCCAGCAGCCAAGATTTTGGCCGGAGGGACAGTTCCACAGATACGCAGTATTTT. Protein: CASSQDFGRRDSSTDTQYF.